Listed below are T cell receptor beta chains from one sample, sequenced in a study of T cells in Graves' hyperthyroidism and ophthalmopathy. TCRdb called the multiplex PCR reads again in MiXCR, with one record for every CDR3 protein. The sample carries more than 350,000 distinct CDR3 sequences, over 12% recorded once. The sample was blood. The receptor source for this set is a woman aged 60-75 years with Graves' ophthalmopathy. The CDR3 runs from the conserved cysteine through the conserved F or W. The order of the fields is clone size, J gene, CDR3 length, D gene, V gene, CDR3 DNA, CDR3 protein. A D gene is named only where the DNA matches it firmly. Some rows have no size entry. The others give once, few or many, or a class for an expanded clone.

>-|TRBJ2-3|15|-|TRBV5-4
TGTGCCAGCAGCTTGCCCACGGGAGCGGGAGATACGCAGTATTTT
CASSLPTGAGDTQYF
>many|TRBJ2-7|16|TRBD2|TRBV6-1
TGTGCCAGCAGTGAAGTAAAAGCGGGATACTACTACGAGCAGTACTTC
CASSEVKAGYYYEQYF
>many|TRBJ2-7|13|-|TRBV11-2
TGTGCCAGCAGCTTAGACAGGTCCAGACAGCAGTACTTC
CASSLDRSRQQYF
>-|TRBJ2-7|14|TRBD1|TRBV6-2/TRBV6-3
TGTGCCAGCAGACGGGACAGGGGCATTTACGAGCAGTACTTC
CASRRDRGIYEQYF
>many|TRBJ2-1|16|TRBD2|TRBV27
TGTGCCAGCAGCCCCCAAGCGGGACTAGCCACGGATGAGCAGTTCTTC
CASSPQAGLATDEQFF
>few|TRBJ2-2|14|-|TRBV20-1
TGCAGTGCGCGGGACCCCCGGGGAGCCGGGGAGCTGTTTTTT
CSARDPRGAGELFF
>-|TRBJ2-1|15|TRBD2|TRBV10-1
TGCGCCAGCAGCGAGCTAGCGGGAGAATATAATGAGCAGTTCTTC
CASSELAGEYNEQFF
>few|TRBJ2-2|13|-|TRBV19
TGTGCCAGTAGTAGCTCAGGTCCCGGGGAGCTGTTTTTT
CASSSSGPGELFF
>many|TRBJ2-6|17|-|TRBV12-3/TRBV12-4
TGTGCCAGCAGTTTAGTGGGACGGACCTCTGGGGCCAACGTCCTGACTTTC
CASSLVGRTSGANVLTF
>many|TRBJ2-7|15|-|TRBV28
TGTGCCAGCAGTAGAAGGGGGTCGACCTCCTACGAGCAGTACTTC
CASSRRGSTSYEQYF
>many|TRBJ2-1|19|TRBD2|TRBV28
TGTGCCAGCAGTACCAGAAAGGGACTAGCGGGAGTGACCTACAATGAGCAGTTCTTC
CASSTRKGLAGVTYNEQFF
>many|TRBJ1-1|17|-|TRBV12-3/TRBV12-4
TGTGCCAGCAGCGGCTACCGGGACAATGCTCGAGGCACTGAAGCTTTCTTT
CASSGYRDNARGTEAFF
>few|TRBJ2-7|13|-|TRBV3-1
TGTGCCAGCAGCCCGGGGGCAGACTACGAGCAGTACTTC
CASSPGADYEQYF
>-|TRBJ1-3|15|TRBD1|TRBV30
TGTGCCTGGCATCCCGGGACAGGGGTCATAGACACCAGATATTTT
CAWHPGTGVIDTRYF
>many|TRBJ2-3|14|-|TRBV11-2
TGTGCCAGCAGCTTAAGGGGCCACACAGATACGCAGTATTTT
CASSLRGHTDTQYF
>few|TRBJ2-1|15|-|TRBV9
TGTGCCAGCAGCGTAGCTAAAGAGGCCTACAATGAGCAGTTCTTC
CASSVAKEAYNEQFF
>many|TRBJ1-5|14|-|TRBV19
TGTGCCAGTAGCTCCGGGACGATCAATCAGCCCCAGCATTTT
CASSSGTINQPQHF
>many|TRBJ2-5|15|-|TRBV11-2
TGTGCCAGCAGCATCTCCAGGCCACTGGGGGAGACCCAGTACTTC
CASSISRPLGETQYF
>-|TRBJ2-5|15|-|TRBV4-2
TGTGCCAGCAGCCAAACCGACAGGCTCCAAGAGACCCAGTACTTC
CASSQTDRLQETQYF
>-|TRBJ1-1|13|-|TRBV6-1
TGTGCCATAAGCGGGACCCAGAACACTGAAGCTTTCTTT
CAISGTQNTEAFF
>few|TRBJ2-5|12|-|TRBV29-1
TGCAGCGTTGTACAGAGCCAAGAGACCCAGTACTTC
CSVVQSQETQYF
>many|TRBJ2-1|17|-|TRBV27
TGTGCCAGCAGATTATTCACCCTAGCAGACTCCTACAATGAGCAGTTCTTC
CASRLFTLADSYNEQFF
>-|TRBJ2-3|15|-|TRBV12-3/TRBV12-4
TGTGCCAGCTCCTCTGGACGGGTCGGCCCAGATACGCAGTATTTT
CASSSGRVGPDTQYF